This T cell receptor (beta chain) was identified during a study of cytomegalovirus exposure and HLA in healthy donors (TCRdb year 2017). Concerning the study at large: An earlier analysis of about 560 of the donors reported around 280 Gb of sequence data and 100 million to 120 million unique TCR beta sequences obtained from about 180 million T cells. The study aimed to test whether cataloging public T cell receptors could reveal signatures of past pathogen exposure. Every discovery cohort repertoire had been produced on one sequencing platform. In addition to the first cohort of roughly 670 subjects, a separate validation cohort of 130 or so different subjects was used. The later analysis used no new phenotypic data to find candidate immune exposures, relying instead on TCR beta sequences and their occurrence across donors. On average, about 200,000 unique TCR beta nucleotide sequences were sequenced per donor among a few hundred genotyped donors of the cohort, with 15% to 20% of those sequences being non-productive. Of the 398 genotyped donors, 65% to 90% fell in the genetic ancestry cluster associated with self-reported Caucasian donors. A later analysis re-analyzed previously published TCR beta repertoires from 650 to 800 donors and added high-resolution HLA genotyping to study TCR occurrence patterns. Approximately 330 gigabases of sequencing data and roughly 81 million unique TCR sequences made up an early release that covered around 640 HLA-typed donors. Donor age, sex, ethnicity and CMV serostatus were compiled alongside the repertoire data. In an earlier analysis of around 540 of the donors, high-throughput TCR beta sequencing was used to judge whether each TCR beta V gene segment behaved as functional or pseudogenic. The study profiled the T cell repertoires of 500 to 800 subjects by immunosequencing and related them to cytomegalovirus serostatus. The study combined high-throughput TCR immunosequencing, statistical association of individual TCRs with disease status, and machine learning to predict cytomegalovirus infection status. Several DR-DQ haplotypes were treated as single units for association and clustering because of strong linkage in the cohort. A later genetic analysis used genome-wide SNP genotypes for about three fifths of the 666 donors, treating that subset as a discovery cohort. HLA typing included class I and class II loci at four-digit resolution. The number of donors typed differed by locus, with 629-630 for A, B, C, DRB1 and DQB1, about 500 for DQA1, nearly 610 for DPA1, and about 450 for DPB1. The investigation overall reported the following: In a later analysis, some 18,000 TCR beta sequences were associated with specific HLA alleles at a false discovery rate of 0.05. Linkage disequilibrium might explain the correlated functional status among segregating V segments, but an unknown experimental factor could not be excluded. In a later genetic analysis, fewer N-insertions in productive TCRs were reported among donors in an Asian-associated ancestry cluster than the approximately 670-donor mean. Because counts were too low, 15 to 20 rarely observed V segments, including chromosome 9 orphons, were left out of the earlier analysis of 500 to 650 of the donors. According to a later analysis, parvovirus B19, influenza, CMV and Epstein-Barr virus appeared linked to several top co-occurrence clusters. HLA typing was unavailable for some donors at each locus, so association tests used only the typed subset. In vitro tests confirmed that a few of the cytomegalovirus-associated TCR beta chains recognize cytomegalovirus antigens. An earlier analysis of 587 of the donors showed that most TCR beta V segments appeared in productive rearrangements either about 87% or about 30% of the time, which broadly matched IMGT annotations. A further reported finding was that TCR beta sequences accurately predicted the HLA-A and HLA-B alleles for most subjects in the first cohort. Some IMGT-functional V segments, including TRBV6-2 and TRBV6-3, could not be told apart with the 87-base-pair reads, so those segments were excluded. A later analysis found that most CMV-associated TCR beta chains appeared HLA-restricted, with HLA associations seemingly driven largely by CMV exposure. In the study, approximately 160 TCR beta chains were listed as associated with cytomegalovirus. The sequencing pipeline was judged likely to have produced a cluster of highly shared sequence variants as a technical artifact. The cohort was sequenced for TCR beta chains only, and without alpha or paired-chain data the features that could be detected were limited. A later analysis found that TCR association rates varied across HLA loci, with DRB1 alleles showing the most associated TCRs and HLA-C alleles the fewest. For the cohort, immune exposure information was limited to CMV serostatus. Assigning TCR associations to individual alleles was difficult when HLA alleles, especially DR and DQ, strongly co-occurred. In a later analysis, HLA-associated TCR beta chains were found to be more clonally expanded and to have lower generation probabilities than equally common non-associated chains. It was suggested by the authors that the approach could potentially be generalized to other disease states and immunological phenotypes. The classifier was reported to diagnose cytomegalovirus status with high specificity and sensitivity in both the original and validation cohorts. Most TCR sequences were seen in very few donors, while some public TCRs were found in many individuals. The presence/absence analyses assumed that sequencing depth was roughly uniform across donors, and that assumption may not be true. A later genetic analysis associated a missense DCLRE1C variant with V-gene and J-gene trimming of TCR beta chains, and an independent cohort replicated the association.

V was cut back by 0 bases and J by 5 bases, leaving a gap of 16 bases between them. CDR1 and CDR2 are drawn from the germline V gene: SGDLS, YYNGEE. Including cysteine and phenylalanine, the CDR3 has 16 amino acids. The kept DNA is CDR3 alone, 48 bases in frame from the first base. Libraries were constructed by the immunoSEQ multiplex PCR assay. A mixture of 60 forward primers for TCR Vbeta segments and 13 reverse primers for TCR Jbeta segments was used in the multiplex PCR. Amplification of the CDR3 region of rearranged TCR beta genes was performed with a multiplex PCR assay on genomic DNA. On the Illumina HiSeq System, the amplified TCR beta libraries were sequenced as 87-base-pair reads. The paper's processing steps were these. A later analysis counted around 72 million unique TCR beta chains across the approximately 700 repertoires, and some 12 million of these chains were shared by at least two donors. A nearest-neighbor algorithm error-corrected the raw reads and collapsed the reads into unique sequences, merging closely related sequences to remove PCR and sequencing errors. V, D and J gene segments were assigned by aligning CDR3 sequences to IMGT reference sequences. For a sequence to be retained, a match of at least six nucleotides was required to both a V gene segment and a J gene segment. Rearrangements were called productive when the CDR3 lacked stop codons and stayed in frame with V and J; all others were non-productive. CDR3 was defined according to IMGT convention as the region running from the second conserved V-encoded cysteine to the conserved J-encoded phenylalanine. The earlier analysis of about 590 of the donors excluded sequences that lacked an unambiguous match to a single V gene segment. An earlier analysis of 450 to 650 of the donors called V segments functional above 56.7% productive rearrangements and segregating when the between-donor standard deviation exceeded 5%. A statistical classification framework was built for diagnosing cytomegalovirus status from the catalog of TCR beta chain sequences. In a later analysis, V and J genes were assigned by comparing TCR nucleotide sequences against IMGT/GENE-DB human TR gene sequences. A later analysis assigned CDR3 sequences and most-parsimonious VDJ recombination scenarios with the TCRdist pipeline. In a later analysis, every TCR beta chain was defined by the combination of its CDR3 amino acid sequence and its V-gene family, and reads without a unique V-gene family were dropped. In a later analysis, 500 to 700 highly shared, low-generation-probability nucleotide sequences were removed to address suspected cross-contamination and a sequencing artifact. In a later analysis, a clonal expansion index was calculated for each public chain from normalized within-repertoire ranks of inferred template counts. Generation probabilities in a later analysis came from a VDJ recombination model fitted to out-of-frame rearrangements, and those results were checked against IGoR. In a later analysis, hypergeometric tests were used to score TCR-TCR, TCR-HLA and TCR-CMV co-occurrence, with a repertoire-size bias correction applied to TCR pairs. False discovery rates were estimated in a later analysis by permuting HLA or CMV assignments 20 times. In a later analysis, co-occurring TCRs were grouped using DBSCAN, with TCRdist sequence similarity added in when clustering inside HLA-allele-positive subsets. For co-occurrence clustering, repertoires with fewer than 30,000 or more than 120,000 public chains were excluded, along with roughly five repertoires with anomalous nucleotide sharing. This immuneACCESS table, as held by TCRdb, lists in-frame sequences with V and J called but not all clones. Of the missing ones, under half trace to an unresolved V gene in checked studies; the others have no known cause. The V and J calls and the clone size are those of that table, but D and trimming were determined from the DNA. Recorded for this sample are approximately 130,000 clones; over 65% of them occurred a single time. About 3% of the sample comes from the top ten.

The cohort comprised around 690 healthy bone marrow donors. All cohort members were sampled while nominally healthy, although unrecorded immune exposures were likely present. The donor tested CMV seronegative and was one of the 352 seronegative cohort members. A peripheral blood sample was provided by each donor, and peripheral blood mononuclear cells were used for TCR beta sequencing. Genomic DNA was extracted from the blood cell samples with the Qiagen DNeasy Blood Extraction Kit. About this clone itself: Its recognized antigen is unknown. No base quality information exists; no much larger clone differs at one position.

The TCR comes from a man aged 25-45 years in good health and CMV-seronegative. Material for sequencing was PBMCs. The chain is encoded by TRBV9 joined to TRBJ2-3; possibly the D gene is TRBD2, per 6 matching bases. The CDR3 in this case is CASSVAGAGLGDTQYF. Read as DNA, the sequence is TGTGCCAGCAGCGTAGCCGGGGCGGGGCTGGGAGATACGCAGTATTTT.